A single sample gave rise to the 32 T cell receptor beta chains below, sequenced in a study of OX40 agonist ivuxolimab in advanced cancers. The method was immunoSEQ multiplex PCR; TCRdb's version includes in-frame clones alone and lacks a portion of them. The sample includes some 50,000 clones, about 88% seen only once; the top ten take roughly 1.5%. The starting material was CD4+ or CD8+ T cells sorted from blood, obtained in a trial of the OX40 agonist ivuxolimab. Receptors originate from an adult with an advanced solid tumor such as melanoma, head and neck, liver or kidney cancer.

This chain links TRBV30 with TRBJ2-7, with 7 bases lining up with TRBD1. The junction had 3 bases not matched to a gene; V was cut back by 4 bases and J by 3 bases. The CDR3 is 12 residues long. The germline CDR1 and CDR2 sequences are GTSNPN and SVGIG (reference sequence). CDR3 sequence reads: CAWKGGGYEQYF. As DNA, the CDR3 is TGTGCCTGGAAAGGGGGCGGCTACGAGCAGTACTTC.

The chain joins TRBV5-1 to TRBJ1-2; D perhaps matches TRBD1 (5 bases). Germline CDR1 SGHRS, CDR2 YFSETQ. The ends were cut back, 0 bases at V and 4 bases at J, with 10 bases in the middle. The CDR3 runs to 14 residues. The CDR3 sequence: CASSLAGTAYGYTF. CDR3 nucleotides: TGCGCCAGCAGCTTGGCGGGGACTGCCTATGGCTACACCTTC.

In the case of this clone: Other nucleotide sequences from this sample produce the same CDR3. The chain couples TRBV2 to TRBJ1-5; unclear D gene. Deletions cut 7 bases from V and 0 bases from J, with 7 bases between. Germline loops: CDR1 SNHLY, CDR2 FYNNEI. This CDR3 is built from 13 residues. The CDR3 region has the DNA TGTGCCAGCAAACGGGATAGCAATCAGCCCCAGCATTTT. Its translation is CASKRDSNQPQHF.

The chain recombines TRBV30 with TRBJ2-5; D possibly corresponds to TRBD2 (5 bases). V was clipped by 4 bases and J by 5 bases, with 11 bases between them. Per the germline V gene, CDR1 is GTSNPN and CDR2 is SVGIG (reference sequence). CDR3 size: 12 residues. This CDR3 is CAWTEGSETQYF. In DNA, the CDR3 is TGTGCCTGGACCGAGGGATCGGAGACCCAGTACTTC.

The chain joins TRBV29-1 to TRBJ1-3, with D unclear. The germline V gene has CDR1 SQVTM and CDR2 ANQGSEA. The CDR3 has 14 residues. The V and J ends lost 7 bases and 4 bases respectively, with 17 bases between them. In nucleotides, the CDR3 is TGCAGCGCGATGTATCCGGGCTCAGGAAACACCATATATTTT. Translation gives CSAMYPGSGNTIYF.

This chain uses TRBV28 with TRBJ1-2, with D hard to call. With 4 bases removed from V and 4 bases from J, the gap between germline ends came to 10 bases. From germline, CDR1 is MDHEN and CDR2 SYDVKM. There are 13 residues in the CDR3. The CDR3 sequence is CASSSPPFYGYTF. Written as DNA, the CDR3 is TGTGCCAGCAGTTCCCCCCCTTTCTATGGCTACACCTTC.

The CDR3 region is CASSYGVGRETQYF. The DNA of the CDR3 is TGTGCCAGCAGTTACGGGGTAGGCCGGGAGACCCAGTACTTC. The chain carries TRBV6-5 and TRBJ2-5, with no clear D. This CDR3 is 14 amino acids long. Trimming left V 2 bases short and J 5 bases short, with 12 bases between. Germline V CDR1 and CDR2: MNHEY, SVGAGI.

The chain is built from TRBV9 and TRBJ2-4; 8 bases align to TRBD2. Germline CDR1 and CDR2: SGDLS and YYNGEE. This CDR3 region has 17 residues. The J segment lost 1 base and the V segment lost 0 bases, leaving 6 bases of the junction unmatched. The CDR3 DNA sequence: TGTGCCAGCAGCGTAGAAAGCGGGGGTATGGCCAAAAACATTCAGTACTTC. Its protein is CASSVESGGMAKNIQYF.

The V and J genes are TRBV5-6 and TRBJ2-7; TRBD1 might be the D (5 bases). This CDR3 comprises 15 residues. Trimming removed 0 bases at V and 2 bases at J, with 12 bases between. Germline CDR1 reads SGHDT; CDR2 reads YYEEEE. The CDR3 loop reads CASSLGQGRAYEQYF. The CDR3 DNA is TGTGCCAGCAGCTTGGGGCAGGGTAGAGCCTACGAGCAGTACTTC.

The chain is built from TRBV7-9 and TRBJ2-7, with 7 nucleotides matching TRBD1. Germline V gene data show CDR1 as SEHNR and CDR2 as FQNEAQ (reference sequence). The V and J ends lost 1 base and 3 bases, in that order; junction bases with no gene match: 3. CDR3 size: 14 residues. Here the CDR3 reads CASSLGSGGYEQYF. The CDR3 bases are TGTGCCAGCAGCTTAGGGTCAGGGGGCTACGAGCAGTACTTC.

The chain has TRBV6-6 and TRBJ1-2; possibly TRBD1 for D (6 bases). V was shortened by 8 bases and J by 4 bases, with 17 bases between the two germline ends. The germline gives CDR1 MNHNY, CDR2 SVGAGI (reference sequence). The CDR3 is 14 residues long. CDR3 sequence: CASHEGGPIYGYTF. In DNA, the CDR3 is TGTGCCAGCCACGAGGGGGGGCCGATCTATGGCTACACCTTC.

The chain joins TRBV11-2 to TRBJ2-3, with 14 bases aligning to TRBD2. There are 19 residues in the CDR3. The ends lost 1 base at V and 2 bases at J; junction bases unmatched: 8. In germline, CDR1 is SGHAT, CDR2 FQNNGV. This CDR3 reads CASSLGRLAGGRNTDTQYF. CDR3 DNA: TGTGCCAGCAGCTTAGGGCGACTAGCGGGAGGGCGGAACACAGATACGCAGTATTTT.

The chain is built from TRBV10-3 and TRBJ2-1; the D gene is possibly TRBD1 (5 bases). Trimming removed 2 bases at V and 3 bases at J, with 14 bases between. Germline CDR1 and CDR2: ENHRY and SYGVKD. The CDR3 consists of 16 residues. The CDR3 here is CAISEDRTPIYNEQFF. The DNA of the CDR3 is TGTGCCATCAGTGAGGACAGAACACCCATCTACAATGAGCAGTTCTTC.

The rearrangement uses TRBV9 and TRBJ2-1, with D hard to call. V was cut by 4 bases and J by 10 bases, with 15 bases left in between. Germline V gene data show CDR1 as SGDLS and CDR2 as YYNGEE. The CDR3 has 13 residues. The CDR3 DNA is TGTGCCAGCAGCAATTACGCCGCCGGGGAGCAGTTCTTC. Translation: CASSNYAAGEQFF.

This sequence joins TRBV7-9 and TRBJ1-3; no clear D. V lost 6 bases and J lost 0, with 9 bases in between. The CDR3 is 14 residues long. Per germline, CDR1 SEHNR and CDR2 FQNEAQ (reference sequence). The CDR3: CASRFDSSGNTIYF. The DNA of the CDR3 is TGTGCCAGCAGATTCGATTCCTCTGGAAACACCATATATTTT. Drawing the rest from reference TRBV7-9 and TRBJ1-3, the complete variable domain is DTGVSQNPRHKITKRGQNVTFRCDPISEHNRLYWYRQTLGQGPEFLTYFQNEAQLEKSRLLSDRFSAERPKGSFSTLEIQRTEQGDSAMYLCASRFDSSGNTIYFGEGSWLTVV.

The CDR3 nucleotides read TGTGCCATCAGAAAGACTAGCGGTCCCTACGAGCAGTACTTC. It is translated as CAIRKTSGPYEQYF. The genes are TRBV10-3 and TRBJ2-7, with 9 positions matching TRBD2. Trimming removed 6 bases from V and 2 bases from J; junction bases left unmatched: 5. The CDR3 is 14 amino acids. The V gene's germline CDR1 is ENHRY and CDR2 SYGVKD.

This clone was seen only a few times. This chain's CDR3 is CASSTGTVTEAFF. CDR3 nucleotide sequence: TGCGCCAGCAGTACGGGGACTGTAACTGAAGCTTTCTTT. The chain employs TRBV5-1 and TRBJ1-1, with TRBD1 as a possible D gene (5 bases). Germline V gene data show CDR1 as SGHRS and CDR2 as YFSETQ. The CDR3 consists of 13 residues. V gave up 5 bases and J gave up 5 bases, with 13 bases separating them.

The genes are TRBV9 and TRBJ2-1; TRBD2 aligns across 13 bases. This CDR3 is built from 18 residues. Germline V gene lookup returns CDR1 SGDLS and CDR2 YYNGEE. J lost 0 bases, V lost 0 bases, and 3 bases had no gene match. CDR3 sequence (DNA): TGTGCCAGCAGCGTAGAGGGACTAGCGGGACGCTCCTACAATGAGCAGTTCTTC. It codes for CASSVEGLAGRSYNEQFF.

The CDR3 DNA reads as TGTGCCAGCAGCTTAGAGGGGACAGGGAGTTCGTTCTTC. It translates to CASSLEGTGSSFF. The J gene is TRBJ2-1, the V gene TRBV11-2; 9 nucleotides align to TRBD1. V was clipped by 0 bases and J by 15 bases; unmatched bases: 6. This CDR3 region has 13 residues. The germline V gene has CDR1 SGHAT and CDR2 FQNNGV.

The rearrangement uses TRBV4-1 and TRBJ1-2; D remains ambiguous. With 1 base removed from V and 4 bases from J, the gap between germline ends came to 16 bases. Germline CDR1 MGHRA, CDR2 YSYEKL. This CDR3 has 16 amino acids. The CDR3 here is CASSQGTWENSYGYTF. In nucleotides, the CDR3 is TGCGCCAGCAGCCAAGGTACCTGGGAAAACAGCTATGGCTACACCTTC.

This rearrangement joins TRBV5-4 to TRBJ2-6; a possible D gene is TRBD1 (5 bases). V was pared by 4 bases and J by 2 bases, with 10 bases between. CDR1 SGHNT and CDR2 YYREEE come from the germline V gene (reference sequence). The CDR3 covers 15 residues. The CDR3 is CASSRDRAGANVLTF. The DNA of the CDR3 is TGTGCCAGCAGCCGCGACAGAGCTGGGGCCAACGTCCTGACTTTC.

The V call is TRBV5-1, the J call TRBJ1-1; no clear D. CDR3 size: 12 residues. V was clipped by 5 bases and J by 7 bases, with 12 bases between them. Germline loops: CDR1 SGHRS, CDR2 YFSETQ. CDR3 bases: TGCGCCAGCAGGGAACTGGTGGGTGAAGCTTTCTTT. It specifies CASRELVGEAFF.

V usage is TRBV25-1 and J usage is TRBJ2-3; a weak D match, TRBD2 (5 bases). The germline V and J ends were trimmed by 7 bases and 0 bases, with 11 bases remaining between them. Germline CDR1 and CDR2: MGHDK and SYGVNS. This CDR3 is 14 amino acids long. The CDR3 DNA follows: TGTGCCAGCAAACCAGCGGCTAGCACAGATACGCAGTATTTT. This gives the protein CASKPAASTDTQYF.

The chain employs TRBV10-3 and TRBJ1-3, with TRBD1 matching 9 bases. Germline V CDR1 and CDR2: ENHRY, SYGVKD. The CDR3 has 17 residues. The J segment lost 0 bases and the V segment lost 0 bases, leaving 3 bases of the junction unmatched. The chain's CDR3 is CAISESGQGFSGNTIYF. The CDR3 nucleotides read TGTGCCATCAGTGAGTCGGGACAGGGCTTCTCTGGAAACACCATATATTTT.

The chain uses TRBV5-6 and TRBJ2-3; D is possibly TRBD1 (6 bases). The germline gives CDR1 SGHDT, CDR2 YYEEEE. CDR3 length: 15 amino acids. V lost 1 base to trimming and J lost 1 base, with 10 bases between them. Written as DNA, the CDR3 is TGTGCCAGCAGCTTGTACAGGGTCGGCACAGATACGCAGTATTTT. Protein: CASSLYRVGTDTQYF.

CDR3: CASTVGQAPSGANVLTF. The CDR3 nucleotides are TGTGCCAGCACTGTCGGACAGGCTCCCTCTGGGGCCAACGTCCTGACTTTC. The genes are TRBV2 and TRBJ2-6, with 7 bases identical to TRBD1. The germline V gene has CDR1 SNHLY and CDR2 FYNNEI. V shed 7 bases and J 0 bases; nucleotides not matched to a gene: 9. This CDR3 is 17 amino acids long.

DNA of the CDR3: TGCGCCAGCAGCTTACAGGGGGGTACTGAAGCTTTCTTT. Translating gives CASSLQGGTEAFF. The V gene is TRBV5-1, the J gene TRBJ1-1; 8 bases match TRBD1. CDR1 is SGHRS and CDR2 is YFSETQ in the germline V gene. The CDR3 length is 13 residues. Trimming took 2 bases from V and 5 from J; bases not matched to a gene: 2.

Only a few counts were recorded for this clone. The chain has TRBV29-1 and TRBJ1-1; weak D call: TRBD1 (5 bases). The germline gives CDR1 SQVTM, CDR2 ANQGSEA. The CDR3 sequence is 13 residues long. The V end lost 3 bases, the J end lost 1 base, and 9 bases lay between the germline ends. The chain's CDR3 is CSVDTGGNTEAFF. The CDR3 bases are TGCAGCGTTGATACAGGCGGGAACACTGAAGCTTTCTTT.

The chain is built from TRBV5-1 and TRBJ1-2, with a possible D match to TRBD1 (6 bases). This CDR3 has 14 residues. Trimming stripped 1 base from V and 1 base from J, with 8 bases between. CDR1 and CDR2 from the germline V gene are SGHRS and YFSETQ. Here the CDR3 reads CASSLFRGNYGYTF. CDR3 coding DNA: TGCGCCAGCAGCTTGTTCAGGGGTAACTATGGCTACACCTTC.

V is TRBV5-1 and J is TRBJ2-4, with D maybe TRBD2 (6 bases). The CDR3 length is 14 residues. Trimming left V 2 bases short and J 7 bases short, with 13 bases between. The germline gives CDR1 SGHRS, CDR2 YFSETQ. The CDR3: CASSFGSGANIQYF. The CDR3 coding sequence is TGCGCCAGCAGCTTTGGTTCGGGAGCGAACATTCAGTACTTC.

The rearrangement joins TRBV6-6 to TRBJ1-2; 8 nucleotides agree with TRBD1. V lost 5 bases, J lost 4 bases, and 9 bases stayed unmatched. Germline values: CDR1 MNHNY, CDR2 SVGAGI (reference sequence). CDR3 size: 15 residues. CDR3 in DNA: TGTGCCAGCAGTAAGACCGGGACAGGTTTCTATGGCTACACCTTC. Protein sequence: CASSKTGTGFYGYTF.

The chain combines TRBV2 with TRBJ1-5; D gene uncertain. The CDR3 has 14 residues. Trimming took off 6 bases at V and 0 bases at J, with 9 bases between the two ends. The V gene's germline CDR1 is SNHLY and CDR2 FYNNEI. As DNA, the CDR3 is TGTGCCAGCAGCCCCTGGAATAGCAATCAGCCCCAGCATTTT. It translates to CASSPWNSNQPQHF. The variable domain in full, with the rest retrieved from reference TRBV2 and TRBJ1-5, is EPEVTQTPSHQVTQMGQEVILRCVPISNHLYFYWYRQILGQKVEFLVSFYNNEISEKSEIFDDQFSVERPDGSNFTLKIRSTKLEDSAMYFCASSPWNSNQPQHFGDGTRLSIL.